A single sample is the source of the 13 T cell receptor beta chains below, sequenced in a study of shared clonotypes between healthy human individuals. Clones were read by immunoSEQ multiplex PCR, and TCRdb kept only the in-frame ones, dropping some. The sample yields approximately 2.4 million clones, nearly 97% seen once. Sequencing was done on a sample of naive CD4+ T cells sorted from blood. The sample's subset: CD45RA+ positively selected. The receptor source for this set is a man aged 18 to 30 in good health.

The CDR3 region is CASSTTGPSNEKLFF. DNA for the CDR3: TGCGCCAGCAGCACAACCGGGCCATCGAATGAAAAACTGTTTTTT. The chain links TRBV5-1 to TRBJ1-4; D not resolved. Per the germline V gene, CDR1 is SGHRS and CDR2 is YFSETQ. The CDR3 spans 15 residues. Trimming pared 4 bases from V and 5 bases from J, leaving 15 bases between.

The chain uses TRBV5-6 and TRBJ2-7; perhaps TRBD2 as D (7 bases). The CDR3 is 13 amino acids. The germline V and J ends were trimmed by 4 bases and 2 bases, with 10 bases remaining between them. Germline loops: CDR1 SGHDT, CDR2 YYEEEE. CDR3 sequence (DNA): TGTGCCAGCAGCCGGGGGGCCCCCTACGAGCAGTACTTC. As protein: CASSRGAPYEQYF.

The chain has TRBV2 and TRBJ1-6; 7 bases match TRBD1. The CDR3 spans 14 residues. CDR1 and CDR2 (germline): SNHLY, FYNNEI. The junction had 10 bases not matched to a gene; V was cut back by 8 bases and J by 9 bases. CDR3 residues: CASFRGGAGSPLHF. In DNA, the CDR3 is TGTGCCAGCTTCCGAGGGGGCGCGGGTTCACCCCTCCACTTT.

This chain joins TRBV6-4 and TRBJ1-6; D call uncertain. Germline loops: CDR1 MRHNA, CDR2 SNTAGT. The CDR3 consists of 15 residues. V was clipped by 3 bases and J by 7 bases, with 13 bases between them. CDR3 sequence reads: CASSEEGSGNSPLHF. The CDR3 coding sequence is TGTGCCAGCAGTGAGGAAGGGAGCGGAAATTCACCCCTCCACTTT.

The chain is built from TRBV28 and TRBJ1-2; D call uncertain. Germline V gene lookup returns CDR1 MDHEN and CDR2 SYDVKM. The CDR3 totals 11 residues. V was cut by 7 bases and J by 2 bases, with 5 bases left in between. The CDR3 loop reads CASNGNYGYTF. DNA for the CDR3: TGTGCCAGCAACGGAAACTATGGCTACACCTTC.

The chain recombines TRBV25-1 with TRBJ2-5, with 8 bases lining up with TRBD2. The CDR3 totals 14 residues. Germline V gene lookup returns CDR1 MGHDK and CDR2 SYGVNS. Trimming removed 2 bases from V and 5 bases from J; junction bases left unmatched: 4. The CDR3 region is CASSEGGGLETQYF. CDR3 nucleotide sequence: TGTGCCAGCAGTGAAGGCGGGGGGTTGGAGACCCAGTACTTC.

The chain uses TRBV30 and TRBJ1-6; D is ambiguous. Trimming left V 3 bases short and J 2 bases short, with 11 bases between. The CDR3 loop spans 15 amino acids. Germline CDR1 reads GTSNPN; CDR2 reads SVGIG (reference sequence). CDR3 loop: CAWRSSGTYNSPLHF. CDR3 nucleotides: TGTGCCTGGAGGTCTTCCGGGACCTATAATTCACCCCTCCACTTT.

The V gene is TRBV6-5, the J gene TRBJ1-2, with TRBD1 identical over 8 bases. Germline-derived CDR1 and CDR2 are MNHEY and SVGAGI. The CDR3 is 12 residues long. Losses at the gene ends were 4 bases for V and 8 bases for J; bases not matched to a gene: 3. The CDR3 DNA sequence: TGTGCCAGCAGTTCGACAGGGGTCGGCTACACCTTC. Amino acids: CASSSTGVGYTF.

Remarks on this clone: This specimen includes other DNA sequences encoding the same CDR3. The genes are TRBV27 and TRBJ2-7; D may be TRBD1 (6 bases). V shed 4 bases and J shed 3 bases, with 7 bases lying between them. The germline V gene encodes CDR1 MNHEY and CDR2 SMNVEV (reference sequence). The CDR3 has 12 amino acids. Written as DNA, the CDR3 is TGTGCCAGCAGTTCGACAGGCTACGAGCAGTACTTC. It specifies CASSSTGYEQYF.

V usage is TRBV28 and J usage is TRBJ1-2; a possible D gene is TRBD1 (5 bases). The CDR3 is 13 amino acids. In germline, CDR1 is MDHEN, CDR2 SYDVKM. V was trimmed by 2 bases and J by 8 bases, leaving 12 bases between them. CDR3 loop: CASSLRSGRGYTF. The CDR3 nucleotides read TGTGCCAGCAGTTTAAGGTCAGGGAGGGGCTACACCTTC.

This clone was seen more than once but under ten times. This sample also contains other DNA sequences that code for the same CDR3. The rearrangement uses TRBV2 and TRBJ2-7; D uncertain. CDR3 length equals 12 residues. V lost 2 bases, J lost 3 bases, and 5 bases lay in between. Germline CDR1 reads SNHLY; CDR2 reads FYNNEI. The CDR3 protein is CASSEQDYEQYF. CDR3 nucleotides: TGTGCCAGCAGTGAACAGGACTACGAGCAGTACTTC.

A single count supports this clone. The chain is built from TRBV6-1 and TRBJ1-2; no firm D call. Per the germline V gene, CDR1 is MNHNS and CDR2 is SASEGT. V was clipped by 2 bases and J by 0 bases, with 7 bases between them. The CDR3 is 14 residues long. CDR3 protein: CASSETTTNYGYTF. The CDR3 DNA reads as TGTGCCAGCAGTGAAACGACTACTAACTATGGCTACACCTTC.

This rearrangement joins TRBV5-1 to TRBJ1-1; D is perhaps TRBD1 (6 bases). V was pared by 2 bases and J by 9 bases, with 17 bases between. Germline values: CDR1 SGHRS, CDR2 YFSETQ. This CDR3 region has 14 residues. CDR3 bases: TGCGCCAGCAGCTTTGACGAGGGGGGAGGAAAAGCTTTCTTT. Translation gives CASSFDEGGGKAFF.